The 24 T cell receptor beta chains below come from one sample, sequenced in a study of T cell changes during pregnancy in multiple sclerosis. Sequencing was performed with immunoSEQ multiplex PCR; in TCRdb, only in-frame clones are kept and a portion is missing. The sample holds 26,000 or so clones, about nine tenths seen once. The sequenced sample was CD8+ T cells from peripheral blood mononuclear cells, obtained in the second trimester of pregnancy. These receptors were taken from a female donor with multiple sclerosis, enrolled in a pregnancy study.

This rearrangement joins TRBV7-3 to TRBJ1-6, with D hard to call. V lost 3 bases and J lost 8, with 5 bases in between. There are 12 residues in the CDR3. Germline V gene lookup returns CDR1 SGHTA and CDR2 FQGTGA. The CDR3 bases are TGTGCCAGCAGCTTCCCCGATTCACCCCTCCACTTT. This gives the protein CASSFPDSPLHF.

The count of this clone is one. The V call is TRBV28, the J call TRBJ2-7; 8 bases match TRBD1. Trimming at V came to 6 bases and at J to 1 base, leaving 8 bases not matched to a gene. Germline V gene lookup returns CDR1 MDHEN and CDR2 SYDVKM. The CDR3 is made up of 15 amino acids. This CDR3 is CASSPGTGPSYEQYF. For the CDR3, the DNA is TGTGCCAGCAGCCCGGGGACAGGTCCTTCCTACGAGCAGTACTTC.

The rearrangement uses TRBV4-3 and TRBJ1-1, with unresolved D. The V end was cut by 1 base, the J end by 4 bases, with 10 bases between. The CDR3 contains 14 residues. Germline CDR1 and CDR2: LGHNA and YSLEER. The CDR3 spells CASSQVRGLTEAFF. The CDR3 nucleotides read TGCGCCAGCAGCCAAGTCCGCGGGCTCACTGAAGCTTTCTTT.

The gene calls are TRBV5-1 and TRBJ1-1; 7 bases are a match to TRBD1. With V trimmed by 6 bases and J by 1 base, 9 bases remained unmatched. CDR3 length: 15 residues. Germline CDR1 and CDR2: SGHRS and YFSETQ. The CDR3 DNA reads TGCGCCAGCACCTTTTCCCCAGGGGGGAACACTGAAGCTTTCTTT. This gives the protein CASTFSPGGNTEAFF. Combining the CDR3 with reference TRBV5-1 and TRBJ1-1 gives the whole variable domain KAGVTQTPRYLIKTRGQQVTLSCSPISGHRSVSWYQQTPGQGLQFLFEYFSETQRNKGNFPGRFSGRQFSNSRSEMNVSTLELGDSALYLCASTFSPGGNTEAFFGQGTRLTVV.

This chain connects TRBV7-4 to TRBJ1-5; 9 nucleotides agree with TRBD1. The V and J ends lost 5 bases and 3 bases, in that order; junction bases with no gene match: 2. Germline V lookup: CDR1 SGHVT, CDR2 SQSDAQ. This CDR3 spans 14 amino acids. This CDR3 reads CASSRDRDNQPQHF. CDR3 nucleotides: TGTGCCAGCAGCCGGGACAGGGACAATCAGCCCCAGCATTTT.

The chain combines TRBV20-1 with TRBJ1-2; D might be TRBD1 (5 bases). Trimming left V 3 bases short and J 7 bases short, with 9 bases between. Germline CDR1 reads DFQATT; CDR2 reads SNEGSKA (reference sequence). CDR3 length: 11 amino acids. The DNA for the CDR3 is TGCAGTGCTAGGCCAGGGTTTGGCTACACCTTC. Amino acids: CSARPGFGYTF.

Concerning this clone itself: Other nucleotide sequences in the sample specify the same CDR3. The chain carries TRBV6-4 and TRBJ2-1; TRBD1 matches at 9 bases. Germline assignment: CDR1 MRHNA and CDR2 SNTAGT. There are 15 residues in the CDR3. V dropped 3 bases and J dropped 0; count of bases not matched to a gene: 0. CDR3 nucleotide sequence: TGTGCCAGCAGTGAGACAGGGGGCTCCTACAATGAGCAGTTCTTC. Translated: CASSETGGSYNEQFF.

This clone was seen a single time. The genes are TRBV6-1 and TRBJ1-5; TRBD1 matches 7 bases. J gave up 1 base and V 5 bases, and 5 bases lay outside the gene matches. The CDR3 totals 15 residues. Germline V gene lookup returns CDR1 MNHNS and CDR2 SASEGT. CDR3 sequence (DNA): TGTGCCAGCAGTTCTCCGGGACAGAGCAATCAGCCCCAGCATTTT. The encoded protein is CASSSPGQSNQPQHF.

The chain couples TRBV7-9 to TRBJ2-7, with 7 positions matching TRBD1. Per the germline V gene, CDR1 is SEHNR and CDR2 is FQNEAQ (reference sequence). This CDR3 has 16 amino acids. With 5 bases clipped from V and 3 bases from J, the junction kept 13 bases outside the gene matches. The CDR3 coding sequence is TGTGCCAGCAGCCCCCGGGATCACAGGGGATTCTACGAGCAGTACTTC. Translated, it gives CASSPRDHRGFYEQYF.

A single count supports this clone. The chain joins TRBV7-9 to TRBJ2-2; D is undetermined. The CDR3 spans 13 residues. Trimming removed 1 base from V and 6 bases from J, with 6 bases in between. Looked up from germline, CDR1 is SEHNR and CDR2 is FQNEAQ (reference sequence). This chain's CDR3 is CASSLDLAGELFF. The CDR3 DNA reads TGTGCCAGCAGCTTAGATTTAGCCGGGGAGCTGTTTTTT.

This clone is a singleton in its sample. The V and J genes are TRBV29-1 and TRBJ1-2; D is unresolved. The germline gives CDR1 SQVTM, CDR2 ANQGSEA. The CDR3 is 15 residues long. V gave up 6 bases and J gave up 4 bases, with 21 bases separating them. The CDR3 region has the DNA TGCAGCGTCATAGCGTCACTAACCCGGGGCTATGGCTACACCTTC. Amino acid sequence: CSVIASLTRGYGYTF.

The J gene is TRBJ1-6, the V gene TRBV19; D is perhaps TRBD1 (5 bases). The CDR3 totals 13 residues. V lost 7 bases and J lost 7, with 11 bases in between. The germline CDR1 and CDR2 sequences are LNHDA and SQIVND (reference sequence). In nucleotides, the CDR3 is TGTGCCAGTACCAGGGTCCCGAATTCACCCCTCCACTTT. The encoded protein is CASTRVPNSPLHF.

CDR3 bases: TGCGCCAGCAGCTTTACGGGGGGGTCCTACAATGAGCAGTTCTTC. Protein: CASSFTGGSYNEQFF. The gene calls are TRBV5-1 and TRBJ2-1, with 8 bases fitting TRBD2. Losses at the gene ends were 2 bases for V and 1 base for J; bases not matched to a gene: 2. Germline V CDR1 and CDR2: SGHRS, YFSETQ. The CDR3 sequence is 15 residues long.

The V and J genes are TRBV27 and TRBJ2-1; TRBD2 might be the D (6 bases). The germline V gene encodes CDR1 MNHEY and CDR2 SMNVEV (reference sequence). This CDR3 is 11 amino acids long. V dropped 5 bases and J dropped 9 bases, with 8 bases sitting between them. CDR3 protein: CASSVGGEQFF. DNA for the CDR3: TGTGCCAGCAGTGTCGGGGGTGAGCAGTTCTTC.

The V gene is TRBV9, the J gene TRBJ1-3; D gene uncertain. The ends were cut back, 0 bases at V and 0 bases at J, with 10 bases in the middle. Germline V gene data show CDR1 as SGDLS and CDR2 as YYNGEE. The CDR3 length is 16 residues. CDR3 amino acids: CASSVDIELSGNTIYF. CDR3 in DNA: TGTGCCAGCAGCGTAGATATCGAGCTCTCTGGAAACACCATATATTTT. The full variable domain, in which reference TRBV9 and TRBJ1-3 provide the parts outside the CDR3, is DSGVTQTPKHLITATGQRVTLRCSPRSGDLSVYWYQQSLDQGLQFLIQYYNGEERAKGNILERFSAQQFPDLHSELNLSSLELGDSALYFCASSVDIELSGNTIYFGEGSWLTVV.

The V and J genes are TRBV27 and TRBJ1-2; no clear D. Trimming pared 3 bases from V and 8 bases from J, leaving 13 bases between. The CDR3 is 13 amino acids. CDR1 and CDR2 from the germline V gene are MNHEY and SMNVEV (reference sequence). CDR3 DNA sequence: TGTGCCAGCAGTTTGAGCAGGTCTTACGGCTACACCTTC. Translating it yields CASSLSRSYGYTF.

This sequence joins TRBV4-1 and TRBJ1-1, with TRBD1 matching over 9 bases. Germline V gene sequence: CDR1 MGHRA, CDR2 YSYEKL. The junction had 11 bases not matched to a gene; V was cut back by 3 bases and J by 3 bases. This CDR3 is 17 amino acids long. As DNA, the CDR3 is TGCGCCAGCAGCCACGGTCCGGGACAGGGTTACGACACTGAAGCTTTCTTT. Translating it yields CASSHGPGQGYDTEAFF.

V and J are TRBV25-1 and TRBJ1-1; D possibly corresponds to TRBD1 (6 bases). V dropped 5 bases and J dropped 1 base, with 17 bases sitting between them. The CDR3 loop spans 16 amino acids. In germline, CDR1 is MGHDK, CDR2 SYGVNS. CDR3 nucleotide sequence: TGTGCCAGCAGTCCAGGGCGGGGGGGCAGGAACACTGAAGCTTTCTTT. Its protein product is CASSPGRGGRNTEAFF. The full variable domain, rest sourced from reference TRBV25-1 and TRBJ1-1, is EADIYQTPRYLVIGTGKKITLECSQTMGHDKMYWYQQDPGMELHLIHYSYGVNSTEKGDLSSESTVSRIRTEHFPLTLESARPSHTSQYLCASSPGRGGRNTEAFFGQGTRLTVV.

The J gene is TRBJ2-7, the V gene TRBV6-4; 8 bases are shared with TRBD1. V lost 3 bases and J lost 1; bases outside the gene matches: 5. Germline CDR1 is MRHNA and CDR2 is SNTAGT. The length of the CDR3 is 15 residues. CDR3 in amino acids: CASSEVGTGSYEQYF. In DNA, the CDR3 is TGTGCCAGCAGTGAAGTCGGGACAGGATCCTACGAGCAGTACTTC.

This chain uses TRBV7-8 with TRBJ2-1; weak D call: TRBD2 (6 bases). The CDR3 extends over 13 amino acids. CDR1 is SGHVS, CDR2 FQNEAQ, per germline. The germline V and J ends were trimmed by 5 bases and 9 bases, with 14 bases remaining between them. As DNA, the CDR3 is TGTGCCAGCAGCCTGCTCGAGGGAGGTGAGCAGTTCTTC. It yields the protein CASSLLEGGEQFF.

J is TRBJ1-1 and V is TRBV30; D is uncertain. The germline gives CDR1 GTSNPN, CDR2 SVGIG (reference sequence). V was shortened by 0 bases and J by 7 bases, with 9 bases between the two germline ends. The CDR3 length is 12 residues. The DNA for the CDR3 is TGTGCCTGGAGTGTAATGGGAGGTGAAGCTTTCTTT. As protein: CAWSVMGGEAFF. Using reference TRBV30 and TRBJ1-1 for the parts outside the CDR3, the full variable domain is SQTIHQWPATLVQPVGSPLSLECTVEGTSNPNLYWYRQAAGRGLQLLFYSVGIGQISSEVPQNLSASRPQDRQFILSSKKLLLSDSGFYLCAWSVMGGEAFFGQGTRLTVV.

The gene calls are TRBV29-1 and TRBJ2-1, with 11 bases that match TRBD2. The CDR3 is 16 residues long. The trim removed 0 bases at V and 8 bases at J, leaving 9 bases unmatched. In germline, CDR1 is SQVTM, CDR2 ANQGSEA. CDR3: CSVEEGRLAGSDEQFF. The CDR3 coding sequence is TGCAGCGTTGAAGAGGGGAGACTAGCGGGGTCTGATGAGCAGTTCTTC.

The chain combines TRBV6-1 with TRBJ1-1, with D perhaps matching TRBD1 (6 bases). V was shortened by 2 bases and J by 3 bases, with 10 bases between the two germline ends. There are 14 residues in the CDR3. CDR1 and CDR2 from the germline V gene are MNHNS and SASEGT. This CDR3 reads CASSEWQGYTEAFF. DNA for the CDR3: TGTGCCAGCAGTGAATGGCAGGGGTACACTGAAGCTTTCTTT.

V and J are TRBV30 and TRBJ1-2; 7 bases align to TRBD1. This CDR3 has 11 residues. Germline CDR1 GTSNPN, CDR2 SVGIG (reference sequence). The junction had 4 bases not matched to a gene; V was cut back by 5 bases and J by 7 bases. The DNA of the CDR3 is TGTGCCTGGGACGACAGGGCTGGCTACACCTTC. Protein: CAWDDRAGYTF.